This TCR beta chain appears in the sequencing data of a study of blood T cell repertoires in COVID-19. Study background: Researchers got acute and convalescent COVID-19 samples from the United States, Italy and Spain.

This CDR3 has 11 residues. V lost 6 bases, J lost 4 bases, and 4 bases lay in between. CDR1 SNHLY and CDR2 FYNNEI come from the germline V gene. The table came from immunoSEQ multiplex PCR; TCRdb's copy has only in-frame clones and leaves some out. Here the sample spans about 310,000 clones, roughly 90% being singletons. The rearrangement joins TRBV2 to TRBJ2-1; no definite D call. The sample was peripheral blood. The TCR sequence derives from a woman aged 40 to 55 with COVID-19, enrolled during active disease. In DNA, the CDR3 is TGTGCCAGCAGGCAGTACAATGAGCAGTTCTTC. Protein sequence: CASRQYNEQFF.